These 32 T cell receptor beta chains originate from one sample sequenced in a study of blood T cell repertoires in COVID-19 (dated by TCRdb to about 2020). The library was built by means of the immunoSEQ multiplex PCR assay. The table comes from immuneACCESS by way of TCRdb, which keeps in-frame sequences with V and J called. Part of the clones is missing from these tables; in studies checked, under half for an unresolved V gene and the rest for unknown reasons. The sample table shows some 170,000 clones, and around 82% are seen once. In total, the top ten clones hold approximately 11% of the sample. Sequences were obtained from peripheral blood. Every receptor here comes from a man aged 60 to 69 with active or convalescent COVID-19.

This chain joins TRBV14 and TRBJ1-6, with D maybe TRBD1 (5 bases). This CDR3 has 15 residues. In germline, CDR1 is SGHDN, CDR2 FVKESK. The V gene lost 2 bases and the J gene lost 0 bases, with 5 bases spanning the gap. This CDR3 is CASSQRGSYNSPLHF. The CDR3 nucleotides are TGTGCCAGCAGCCAAAGGGGCTCCTATAATTCACCCCTCCACTTT.

This chain connects TRBV24-1 to TRBJ1-5; tentative D call: TRBD1 (6 bases). The CDR3 consists of 16 residues. V dropped 3 bases and J dropped 0 bases, with 11 bases sitting between them. Germline CDR1 KGHDR, CDR2 SFDVKD. CDR3 sequence (DNA): TGTGCCACCAGTGATAAGTCACAGGGTAGCAATCAGCCCCAGCATTTT. Translated: CATSDKSQGSNQPQHF.

The count of this clone is one. This rearrangement joins TRBV5-4 to TRBJ2-5; 10 nucleotides agree with TRBD1. This CDR3 region has 15 residues. Per germline, CDR1 SGHNT and CDR2 YYREEE (reference sequence). V lost 4 bases to trimming and J lost 9 bases; unmatched junction nucleotides: 12. Here the CDR3 DNA reads TGTGCCAGCAGCCCAGGAGGACAGGGGGGTCTGCCCCAGTACTTC. This translates into CASSPGGQGGLPQYF.

This sequence joins TRBV21-1 and TRBJ2-3; the table's D gene call, TRBD2, was not cross checked with the DNA. TRBV21-1 is listed as a pseudogene. CDR3 size: 16 residues. The CDR3 is CASSKGSVSGTDTQYF. CDR3 bases: TGTGCCAGCAGCAAAGGAAGCGTCTCGGGCACAGATACGCAGTATTTT.

V gene TRBV12-5 combines with J gene TRBJ1-5; possibly TRBD1 for D (5 bases). This CDR3 is built from 17 residues. Germline V lookup: CDR1 LGHNT, CDR2 FRNRAP. Between the trimmed V and J ends, which lost 0 bases and 5 bases, there was a span of 17 bases. CDR3 DNA: TGTGCTAGTGGTTTGGTACCGGGAGGGAGAGGGGATCAGCCCCAGCATTTT. It encodes CASGLVPGGRGDQPQHF.

A few counts support this clone. V usage is TRBV19 and J usage is TRBJ1-5, with 7 bases lining up with TRBD1. With 3 bases clipped from V and 0 bases from J, the junction kept 5 bases outside the gene matches. This CDR3 spans 16 amino acids. Per the germline V gene, CDR1 is LNHDA and CDR2 is SQIVND (reference sequence). Written as DNA, the CDR3 is TGTGCCAGTAGTATTACAGGGGCACCTAGCAATCAGCCCCAGCATTTT. This sequence encodes CASSITGAPSNQPQHF.

This clone was counted only a few times. V usage is TRBV5-4 and J usage is TRBJ2-3; 10 positions agree with TRBD2. The trim removed 3 bases at V and 5 bases at J, leaving 6 bases unmatched. Germline V gene data show CDR1 as SGHNT and CDR2 as YYREEE (reference sequence). The CDR3 has 15 residues. The CDR3 protein is CASSSSGSLGDTQYF. DNA of the CDR3: TGTGCCAGCAGCTCTAGCGGGAGTCTTGGAGATACGCAGTATTTT.

The V call is TRBV6-6, the J call TRBJ2-3; 7 nucleotides line up with TRBD1. There are 15 residues in the CDR3. V dropped 7 bases and J dropped 2; count of bases not matched to a gene: 9. Germline V gene data show CDR1 as MNHNY and CDR2 as SVGAGI (reference sequence). In DNA form, the CDR3 reads TGTGCCAGCACCTTCAGGGGGACCTACACAGATACGCAGTATTTT. Its translation: CASTFRGTYTDTQYF.

The chain is built from TRBV5-1 and TRBJ2-5; D is ambiguous. Looked up from germline, CDR1 is SGHRS and CDR2 is YFSETQ. The germline V and J ends were trimmed by 7 bases and 5 bases, with 12 bases remaining between them. This CDR3 spans 12 amino acids. CDR3 amino acids: CASGPSVETQYF. For the CDR3, the DNA is TGCGCCAGCGGCCCCTCAGTGGAGACCCAGTACTTC.

There are a few counts of this clone. The rearrangement joins TRBV15 to TRBJ2-7; D is uncertain. There are 13 residues in the CDR3. Germline V gives CDR1 LNHNV, CDR2 YYDKDF (reference sequence). V was clipped by 0 bases and J by 3 bases, with 6 bases between them. CDR3 region: CATSRDPSYEQYF. For the CDR3, the DNA is TGTGCCACCAGCAGAGATCCTAGCTACGAGCAGTACTTC.

The chain recombines TRBV5-1 with TRBJ2-5; 7 nucleotides match TRBD2. The CDR3 is 15 amino acids. Germline V CDR1 and CDR2: SGHRS, YFSETQ. The J segment lost 3 bases and the V segment lost 0 bases, leaving 5 bases of the junction unmatched. CDR3 nucleotides: TGCGCCAGCAGCTTGGGAGTCCGGGAGGAAGAGACCCAGTACTTC. This translates into CASSLGVREEETQYF.

The genes are TRBV21-1 and TRBJ2-1; TRBD1, the table's D call, was not compared with the DNA. TRBV21-1 is flagged as a pseudogene. This CDR3 contains 16 residues. The CDR3 nucleotides are TGTGCCAGCAGCAGGACAGGGAACGTCAATCTCAATGAGCAGTTCTTC. Translation: CASSRTGNVNLNEQFF.

As concerns this clone: The sample contains more than one DNA sequence encoding this CDR3. J is TRBJ1-4 and V is TRBV19; 8 nucleotides match TRBD1. The CDR3 extends over 14 amino acids. V shed 7 bases, J shed 8 bases, and the junction held 9 bases outside the gene matches. Germline V gene sequence: CDR1 LNHDA, CDR2 SQIVND (reference sequence). The CDR3 nucleotides are TGTGCCAGTACCCTGACAGGGGTTGGCGAAAAACTGTTTTTT. It specifies CASTLTGVGEKLFF.

In regard to this clone: The DNA is left out, because the CDR3 cannot be placed on it with certainty; the CDR3 is given as TCRdb lists it. The CDR3 region is CASILGREAFF. The chain has TRBV28 and TRBJ1-1; TRBD1, the table's D call, was not compared with the DNA. Germline V CDR1 and CDR2: MDHEN, SYDVKM. The CDR3 length equals 11 residues, ends included.

The genes are TRBV3-1 (or the pseudogene TRBV3-2) and TRBJ1-4, with 8 bases that match TRBD1. The CDR3 consists of 14 residues. V lost 0 bases, J lost 6 bases, and 0 bases stayed unmatched. Germline V gene lookup returns CDR1 LGHDT and CDR2 YNNKEL (reference sequence). The CDR3 DNA is TGTGCCAGCAGCCAAGACAGGGGGCATGAAAAACTGTTTTTT. It is translated as CASSQDRGHEKLFF.

The genes are TRBV2 and TRBJ1-4; 8 bases line up with TRBD1. Germline loops: CDR1 SNHLY, CDR2 FYNNEI. This CDR3 is built from 15 residues. Losses at the gene ends were 6 bases for V and 6 bases for J; bases not matched to a gene: 9. CDR3 residues: CASRRMAGGDEKLFF. The CDR3 region has the DNA TGTGCCAGCAGAAGAATGGCAGGGGGCGATGAAAAACTGTTTTTT.

J is TRBJ1-1 and V is TRBV18; D is ambiguous. The germline gives CDR1 KGHSH, CDR2 LQKENI. The V gene lost 2 bases and the J gene lost 7 bases, with 8 bases spanning the gap. The CDR3 contains 12 residues. This CDR3 reads CASSPGQIEAFF. DNA of the CDR3: TGTGCCAGCTCACCAGGTCAGATTGAAGCTTTCTTT.

V and J are TRBV19 and TRBJ2-5; D unresolved. Trimming removed 6 bases at V and 2 bases at J, with 7 bases between. This CDR3 comprises 12 residues. From germline, CDR1 is LNHDA and CDR2 SQIVND (reference sequence). CDR3 residues: CASSRGQETQYF. For the CDR3, the DNA is TGTGCCAGTAGCAGAGGTCAAGAGACCCAGTACTTC.

This clone was counted once. V is TRBV11-2 and J is TRBJ2-3; TRBD2 agrees at 10 bases. Germline lookup yields CDR1 SGHAT and CDR2 FQNNGV. Losses at the gene ends were 0 bases for V and 1 base for J; bases not matched to a gene: 4. The CDR3 runs 17 residues. CDR3 DNA: TGTGCCAGCAGCTTAGATCGAGGGACTAGCGGCACAGATACGCAGTATTTT. It codes for CASSLDRGTSGTDTQYF.

Only one count was recorded for this clone. The chain links TRBV7-2 to TRBJ2-5, with 9 nucleotides matching TRBD2. This CDR3 region has 15 residues. Germline V gives CDR1 SGHTA, CDR2 FQGNSA. The trim removed 7 bases at V and 4 bases at J, leaving 10 bases unmatched. Here the CDR3 DNA reads TGTGCCAGCACCACTGGAGCGGGAGGTGGAGAGACCCAGTACTTC. It translates to CASTTGAGGGETQYF.

V usage is TRBV6-1 and J usage is TRBJ2-1; 8 bases line up with TRBD2. The germline V gene encodes CDR1 MNHNS and CDR2 SASEGT. V gave up 3 bases and J gave up 4 bases; unmatched junction bases: 2. CDR3 length: 14 amino acids. CDR3 in amino acids: CASSEVAGYNEQFF. Written as DNA, the CDR3 is TGTGCCAGCAGTGAGGTAGCGGGGTACAATGAGCAGTTCTTC.

This clone was seen a handful of times. V and J are TRBV12-3 or TRBV12-4 and TRBJ2-7, with 7 bases fitting TRBD1. The trim removed 7 bases at V and 4 bases at J, leaving 4 bases unmatched. The CDR3 covers 12 residues. This chain's CDR3 is CASNIQGYEQYF. The CDR3 nucleotides are TGTGCCAGCAATATACAGGGGTACGAGCAGTACTTC.

This rearrangement joins TRBV6-5 to TRBJ2-7; D call uncertain. Germline V CDR1 and CDR2: MNHEY, SVGAGI. The CDR3 runs to 15 residues. The V and J ends lost 0 bases and 1 base respectively, with 10 bases between them. The CDR3 spells CASSYSRVGSYEQYF. The DNA for the CDR3 is TGTGCCAGCAGTTACTCTCGGGTTGGGTCCTACGAGCAGTACTTC.

CDR3 sequence: CASSWTGGRTGANVLTF. CDR3 sequence (DNA): TGCGCCAGCAGCTGGACAGGGGGCCGCACTGGGGCCAACGTCCTGACTTTC. The rearrangement uses TRBV5-1 and TRBJ2-6; TRBD1 matches 11 bases. The J segment lost 2 bases and the V segment lost 3 bases, leaving 4 bases of the junction unmatched. Germline V gene lookup returns CDR1 SGHRS and CDR2 YFSETQ. This CDR3 is 17 amino acids long.

The rearrangement joins TRBV5-4 to TRBJ1-6; 10 nucleotides align to TRBD1. Trimming cost V 4 bases and J 7 bases; bases outside gene matches: 8. Per germline, CDR1 SGHNT and CDR2 YYREEE (reference sequence). The CDR3 covers 16 residues. The CDR3 region has the DNA TGTGCCAGCAGCACGGGGACAGGGGAATTAAATTCACCCCTCCACTTT. Amino acids: CASSTGTGELNSPLHF.

This chain joins TRBV5-5 and TRBJ2-7; 12 bases are a match to TRBD1. CDR3 length: 14 amino acids. J was trimmed by 6 bases and V by 4 bases; bases with no gene match: 5. Germline CDR1 SGHKS, CDR2 YYEKEE (reference sequence). CDR3 loop: CASSVGTGGSEQYF. In DNA form, the CDR3 reads TGTGCCAGCAGCGTCGGGACAGGGGGCTCCGAGCAGTACTTC.

The V call is TRBV12-5, the J call TRBJ2-1; 10 positions match TRBD2. V shed 5 bases and J 4 bases; nucleotides not matched to a gene: 14. CDR3 length: 18 residues. Germline CDR1 reads LGHNT; CDR2 reads FRNRAP. CDR3 bases: TGTGCTAGTGGTCCCGGCCTGACCAAGCGGGAGGGGTACAATGAGCAGTTCTTC. Residues: CASGPGLTKREGYNEQFF.

The rearrangement links TRBV16 to TRBJ2-7; D is unclear. The V end was cut by 0 bases, the J end by 7 bases, with 10 bases between. CDR3 length equals 13 residues. CDR1 is KGHSY and CDR2 is FQNENV in the germline V gene. The CDR3 DNA follows: TGTGCCAGCAGCCAATCGGGCAGTCGTGAGCAGTACTTC. Protein sequence: CASSQSGSREQYF.

This rearrangement joins TRBV9 to TRBJ2-1, with 10 bases identical to TRBD1. Per germline, CDR1 SGDLS and CDR2 YYNGEE. Trimming removed 3 bases from V and 4 bases from J; junction bases left unmatched: 7. This CDR3 contains 16 residues. Here the CDR3 reads CASSAKTGGPYNEQFF. CDR3 coding DNA: TGTGCCAGCAGCGCCAAGACAGGGGGCCCTTACAATGAGCAGTTCTTC.

The rearrangement links TRBV13 to TRBJ1-2; no clear D gene. CDR3 length: 14 amino acids. CDR1 PRHDT and CDR2 FYEKMQ come from the germline V gene (reference sequence). Trimming took off 3 bases at V and 4 bases at J, with 12 bases between the two ends. The CDR3 DNA reads TGTGCCAGCAGCTTGCGGGTCGTGGGCTATGGCTACACCTTC. It is translated as CASSLRVVGYGYTF.

This clone was counted at least ten times. The chain couples TRBV28 to TRBJ1-1; D not resolved. This CDR3 contains 13 residues. Germline V gives CDR1 MDHEN, CDR2 SYDVKM. V lost 6 bases and J lost 7, with 15 bases in between. CDR3 loop: CASRNIRSREAFF. The CDR3 region has the DNA TGTGCCAGCAGGAATATAAGGAGCCGTGAAGCTTTCTTT.

This chain uses TRBV3-1 (or the pseudogene TRBV3-2) with TRBJ2-5; TRBD2 agrees at 12 bases. V trimming: 5 bases; J trimming: 7 bases; junction bases outside the gene matches: 8. CDR1 is LGHDT and CDR2 is YNNKEL in the germline V gene (reference sequence). The CDR3 consists of 15 residues. In DNA, the CDR3 is TGTGCCAGCAGCGAACTAGCGGGGGGATCGGGGACCCAGTACTTC. The encoded protein is CASSELAGGSGTQYF.